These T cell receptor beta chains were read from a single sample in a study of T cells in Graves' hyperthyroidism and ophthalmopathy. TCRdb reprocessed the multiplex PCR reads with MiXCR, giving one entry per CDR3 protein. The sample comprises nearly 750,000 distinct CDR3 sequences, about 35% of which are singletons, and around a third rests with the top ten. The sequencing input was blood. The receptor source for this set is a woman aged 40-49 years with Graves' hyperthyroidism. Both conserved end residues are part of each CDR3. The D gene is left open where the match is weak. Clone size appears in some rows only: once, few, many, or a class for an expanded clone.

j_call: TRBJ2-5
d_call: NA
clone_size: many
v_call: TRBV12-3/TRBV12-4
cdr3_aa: CASSLPTQETQYF
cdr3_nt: TGTGCCAGCAGTTTGCCCACGCAAGAGACCCAGTACTTC

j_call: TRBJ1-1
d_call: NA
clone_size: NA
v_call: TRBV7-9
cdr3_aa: CASSSRRPGTLNTEAFF
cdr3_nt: TGTGCCAGCAGCTCCCGTCGCCCCGGGACCTTGAACACTGAAGCTTTCTTT

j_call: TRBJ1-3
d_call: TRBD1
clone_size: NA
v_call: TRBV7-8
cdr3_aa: CASSRFRDSSSGNTIYF
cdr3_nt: TGTGCCAGCAGCCGCTTCCGGGACAGTTCCTCTGGAAACACCATATATTTT

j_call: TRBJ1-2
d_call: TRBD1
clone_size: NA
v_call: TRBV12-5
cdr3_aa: CASGLDRGMSRGYTF
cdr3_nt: TGTGCTAGTGGTTTGGACAGGGGGATGTCTAGGGGCTACACCTTC

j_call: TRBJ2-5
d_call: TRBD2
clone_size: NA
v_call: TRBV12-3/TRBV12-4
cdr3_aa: CASMSWAGRLETQYF
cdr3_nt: TGTGCCAGCATGAGTTGGGCCGGGAGGTTGGAGACCCAGTACTTC

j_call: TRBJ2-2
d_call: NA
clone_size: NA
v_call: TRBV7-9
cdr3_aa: CASSLPSPDWGTGELFF
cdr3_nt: TGTGCCAGCAGCCTCCCCTCCCCGGACTGGGGCACCGGGGAGCTGTTTTTT

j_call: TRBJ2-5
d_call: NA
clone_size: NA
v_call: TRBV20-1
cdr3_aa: CSATLGGGGAQETQYF
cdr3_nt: TGCAGTGCTACCCTGGGGGGCGGAGGCGCCCAAGAGACCCAGTACTTC

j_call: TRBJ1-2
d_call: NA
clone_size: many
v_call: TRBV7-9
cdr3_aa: CASSPRGLYGYTF
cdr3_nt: TGCGCCAGCAGCCCCCGTGGGCTATATGGCTACACCTTC

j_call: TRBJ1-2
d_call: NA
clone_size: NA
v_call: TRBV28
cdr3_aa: CASRRDYGYTF
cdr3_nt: TGTGCCAGCAGGCGAGACTATGGCTACACCTTC

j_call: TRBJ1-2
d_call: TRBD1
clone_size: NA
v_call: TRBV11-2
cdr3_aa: CASSASGTGNGYTF
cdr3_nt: TGTGCCAGCAGTGCATCCGGGACAGGGAATGGCTACACCTTC

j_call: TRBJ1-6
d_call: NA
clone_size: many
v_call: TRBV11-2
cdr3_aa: CASSLSSGLANSPLHF
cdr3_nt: TGTGCCAGCAGCTTGTCCTCCGGACTAGCCAATTCACCCCTCCACTTT

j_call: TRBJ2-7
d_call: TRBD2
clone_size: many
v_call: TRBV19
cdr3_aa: CASSRSGTSGYEQYF
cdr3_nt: TGTGCCAGTAGTAGATCCGGGACTAGCGGCTACGAGCAGTACTTC

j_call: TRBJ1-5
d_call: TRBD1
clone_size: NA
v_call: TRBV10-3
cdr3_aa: CASSSYSMDREGVNQPQHF
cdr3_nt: TGTGCCAGCAGTTCCTATTCCATGGACAGGGAGGGCGTCAATCAGCCCCAGCATTTT